This TCR beta chain was obtained from a study of cytomegalovirus exposure and HLA in healthy donors (dated by TCRdb to the late 2010s). As for the study more broadly: An earlier analysis of some 500 of the donors reported more than 250 Gb of sequence data and approximately 110 million unique TCR beta sequences from 150 million to 200 million T cells. Using immunosequencing, the study profiled T cell repertoires from about 620 subjects and related those repertoires to cytomegalovirus serostatus. Donor age, sex, ethnicity and CMV serostatus were compiled alongside the repertoire data. An earlier analysis of approximately 500 of the donors applied high-throughput TCR beta sequencing to assess whether each TCR beta V gene segment acted as functional or pseudogenic. A separate validation cohort of 100 to 150 different subjects was used in addition to the 666-subject first cohort. Roughly five DR-DQ haplotypes were treated as single units for association and clustering because of strong linkage in the cohort. Typing coverage varied by locus: roughly 620-640 donors for A, B, C, DRB1 and DQB1; approximately 500 for DQA1; around 610 for DPA1; around 490 for DPB1. A later analysis re-examined previously published TCR beta repertoires from 500 to 700 donors and added high-resolution HLA genotyping to investigate patterns of TCR occurrence. The study combined high-throughput TCR immunosequencing, statistical association of individual TCRs with disease status, and machine learning to predict cytomegalovirus infection status. In the later analysis, no new phenotypic data were used to find candidate immune exposures; instead, reliance was placed on TCR beta sequences and their occurrence across donors. The study aimed to test whether signatures of past pathogen exposure could be identified by cataloging public T cell receptors. Genome-wide SNP genotypes for about 65% of the 666 donors were used in a later genetic analysis, which treated that subset as a discovery cohort. Both class I and class II loci were covered by HLA typing, at four-digit resolution. Across under 500 genotyped donors of the cohort, an average of about 240,000 unique TCR beta nucleotide sequences per donor were sequenced, and roughly 20% of those sequences were non-productive. All discovery cohort repertoires had been generated using a single sequencing platform. Of the roughly 410 genotyped donors, 80% to 90% were placed in the genetic ancestry cluster associated with self-reported Caucasian donors. Roughly 300 gigabases of sequencing data and approximately 91 million unique TCR sequences made up an early release that covered 640 HLA-typed donors.

Broader findings and caveats from the paper: Because counts were too low, about 18 rarely observed V segments, including chromosome 9 orphons, were excluded from the earlier analysis of around 640 of the donors. Most TCR sequences were observed very rarely across donors, whereas some public TCRs were present in many individuals. In a later analysis, TCR association rates were found to vary across HLA loci, with the most associated TCRs seen for DRB1 alleles and the fewest for HLA-C alleles. Most CMV-associated TCR beta chains appeared to be HLA-restricted in a later analysis, and the HLA associations seemed to be driven largely by CMV exposure. In an earlier analysis of some 540 of the donors, most TCR beta V segments appeared in productive rearrangements about 87% or about 30% of the time, broadly matching IMGT annotations. Only TCR beta chains were sequenced in this cohort, and the absence of alpha or paired-chain data limited detectable features. The study gave a list of 150 to 200 TCR beta chains associated with cytomegalovirus. V-gene and J-gene trimming of TCR beta chains was associated with a missense DCLRE1C variant in a later genetic analysis, and the association was replicated in an independent cohort. Because HLA typing was unavailable for some donors at each locus, only the typed subset was used in association tests. According to the authors, the approach could potentially be generalized to other disease states and immunological phenotypes. Some IMGT-functional V segments, including TRBV6-2 and TRBV6-3, could not be distinguished by the 87-base-pair reads and were therefore excluded. Several of the top co-occurrence clusters appeared to be linked to parvovirus B19, influenza, CMV and Epstein-Barr virus, according to a later analysis. A cluster of highly shared sequence variants was judged likely to be a technical artifact of the sequencing pipeline. In a later genetic analysis, fewer N-insertions in productive TCRs were reported among donors in an Asian-associated ancestry cluster than the roughly 700-donor mean. When HLA alleles, especially DR and DQ, strongly co-occurred, attributing TCR associations to individual alleles was difficult. In vitro tests confirmed that a few of the cytomegalovirus-associated TCR beta chains recognize cytomegalovirus antigens. In both the original and validation cohorts, the classifier was reported to diagnose cytomegalovirus status with high specificity and sensitivity. Correlated functional status among segregating V segments might reflect linkage disequilibrium, but an unknown experimental factor could not be ruled out. For the cohort, immune exposure information was limited to CMV serostatus. In a later analysis, HLA-associated TCR beta chains showed more clonal expansion and lower generation probabilities than non-associated chains that were equally common. A further reported finding was that TCR beta sequences accurately predicted the HLA-A and HLA-B alleles for most subjects in the first cohort. In a later analysis, some 17,000 TCR beta sequences were associated with specific HLA alleles at a false discovery rate of 0.05. Presence/absence analyses assumed roughly uniform sequencing depth across donors, an assumption that may not hold.

Of note for this clone: Its antigen is unknown.

Compared with germline, V lacks 6 bases and J lacks 5 bases; bases without a gene match: 13. The CDR3 numbers 15 residues from cysteine through phenylalanine. The retained sequence is limited to the CDR3, 45 bases, with the frame set at the first base. CDR1 and CDR2, per the germline V gene, are MNHEY and SVGAGI. Libraries were made using the immunoSEQ multiplex PCR assay. The multiplex PCR relied on a mix of 60 forward primers for TCR Vbeta segments and 13 reverse primers for TCR Jbeta segments. The CDR3 region of rearranged TCR beta genes was amplified from genomic DNA by a multiplex PCR assay. Amplified TCR beta libraries were sequenced as 87-base-pair reads on the Illumina HiSeq System. In the original analysis: Across the 700 or so repertoires, a later analysis counted tens of millions of unique TCR beta chains, some 11 million of which were shared by at least two donors. To remove PCR and sequencing errors, raw reads were error-corrected and collapsed into unique sequences using a nearest-neighbor algorithm that merged closely related sequences. Alignment of CDR3 sequences to IMGT reference sequences was used to assign V, D and J gene segments. For a sequence to be retained, at least a six-nucleotide match to both a V gene segment and a J gene segment was required. Rearrangements were classified as productive when the CDR3 lacked stop codons and remained in frame with V and J, and all other rearrangements were classified as non-productive. CDR3 was defined by IMGT convention, running from the second conserved V-encoded cysteine to the conserved J-encoded phenylalanine. The earlier analysis of 587 of the donors excluded sequences that lacked an unambiguous match to a single V gene segment. In an earlier analysis of approximately 500 of the donors, a V segment was called functional when productive rearrangements were above 56.7%, and segregating when the standard deviation between donors exceeded 5%. To diagnose cytomegalovirus status from the catalog of TCR beta chain sequences, a statistical classification framework was built. A later analysis assigned V and J genes by comparing TCR nucleotide sequences with IMGT/GENE-DB human TR gene sequences. In a later analysis, CDR3 sequences and most-parsimonious VDJ recombination scenarios were assigned using the TCRdist pipeline. In a later analysis, every TCR beta chain was defined by the combination of its CDR3 amino acid sequence and its V-gene family, and reads without a unique V-gene family were dropped. In a later analysis, 450 to 600 highly shared, low-generation-probability nucleotide sequences were removed to address suspected cross-contamination and a sequencing artifact. For each public chain, a later analysis derived a clonal expansion index from normalized ranks of inferred template counts within each repertoire. Generation probabilities in a later analysis came from a VDJ recombination model fitted to out-of-frame rearrangements, and those results were checked against IGoR. A later analysis scored TCR-TCR, TCR-HLA and TCR-CMV co-occurrence with hypergeometric tests, applying a repertoire-size bias correction to TCR pairs. In a later analysis, false discovery rates were estimated by permuting HLA or CMV assignments 20 times. In a later analysis, co-occurring TCRs were grouped using DBSCAN, and TCRdist sequence similarity was added for clustering within HLA-allele-positive subsets. For co-occurrence clustering, repertoires with fewer than 30,000 or more than 120,000 public chains were excluded, along with a handful of repertoires with anomalous nucleotide sharing. TCRdb holds this immuneACCESS table with in-frame rearrangements only. Some clones are missing; in checked studies, unresolved V genes explain under half, and the rest has no known cause. V, J and clone size are taken as reported in that table, and D and trimming were inferred from the DNA itself. The sample table includes roughly 31,000 clones. 0.7% to 0.75% of the sample comes from the top ten.

The cohort comprised fewer than 750 healthy bone marrow donors. At the time of sampling, all cohort members were nominally healthy, though unrecorded immune exposures were likely present. The donor tested CMV seronegative and was one of the 352 seronegative cohort members. A peripheral blood sample was provided by each donor, and peripheral blood mononuclear cells were used for TCR beta sequencing. Genomic DNA extraction from the blood cell samples was performed with the Qiagen DNeasy Blood Extraction Kit. The receptor was isolated from a man aged 30 to 39 in good health and CMV-seronegative. Source material: PBMCs. In this chain, TRBV6-5 is recombined with TRBJ2-7, with TRBD2 identical over 7 junction bases. The CDR3 has the sequence CASRRELALLHEQYF. The nucleotides are TGTGCCAGCAGACGGGAACTAGCGCTTTTACACGAGCAGTACTTC.